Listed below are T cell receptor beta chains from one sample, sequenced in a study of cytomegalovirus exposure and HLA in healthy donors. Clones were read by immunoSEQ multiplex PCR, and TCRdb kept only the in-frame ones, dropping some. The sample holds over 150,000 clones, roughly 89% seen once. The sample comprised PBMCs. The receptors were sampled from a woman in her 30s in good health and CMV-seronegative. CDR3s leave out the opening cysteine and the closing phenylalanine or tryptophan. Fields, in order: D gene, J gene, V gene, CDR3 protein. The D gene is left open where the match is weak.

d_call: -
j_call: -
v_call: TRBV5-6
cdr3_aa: ASSAGNYEQY

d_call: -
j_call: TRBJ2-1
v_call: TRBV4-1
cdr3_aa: ASSHRIRNEQF

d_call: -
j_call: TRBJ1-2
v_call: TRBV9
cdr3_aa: ASSPGGTEASYGYT

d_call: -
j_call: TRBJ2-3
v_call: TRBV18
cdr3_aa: ASSPQQGTDTQY

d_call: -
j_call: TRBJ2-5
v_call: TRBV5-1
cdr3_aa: ASNAGSQETQY

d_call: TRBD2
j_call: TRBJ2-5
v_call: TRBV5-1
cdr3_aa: ASSREGETQY

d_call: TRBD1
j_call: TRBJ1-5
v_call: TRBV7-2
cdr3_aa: ASSPPGTGVSNQPQH

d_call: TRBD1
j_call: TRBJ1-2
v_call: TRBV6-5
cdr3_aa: ASRRDRASGYT

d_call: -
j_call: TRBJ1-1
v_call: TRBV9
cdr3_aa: ASSGGFGAF

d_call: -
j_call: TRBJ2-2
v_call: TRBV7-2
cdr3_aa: ASSLRQAYTGELF

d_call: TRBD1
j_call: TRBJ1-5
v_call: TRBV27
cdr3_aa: ASSLRDSNQPQH

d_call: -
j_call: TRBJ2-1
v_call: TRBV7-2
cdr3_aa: ATGGHNEQF

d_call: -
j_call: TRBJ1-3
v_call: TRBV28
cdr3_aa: ASSAIGSGNTIY

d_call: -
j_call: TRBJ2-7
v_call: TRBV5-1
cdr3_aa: ASSLDFPATEEQY

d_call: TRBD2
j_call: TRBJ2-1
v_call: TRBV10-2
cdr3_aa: ASSDGGLALDEQF

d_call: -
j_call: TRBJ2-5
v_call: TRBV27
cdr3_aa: ASSLFVIITVETQY

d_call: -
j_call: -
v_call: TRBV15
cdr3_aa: ATSRDRAGLDEQY

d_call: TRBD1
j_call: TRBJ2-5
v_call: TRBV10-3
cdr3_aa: AIAQGDQETQY

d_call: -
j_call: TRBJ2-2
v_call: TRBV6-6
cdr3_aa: ASSYGTRNTGELF

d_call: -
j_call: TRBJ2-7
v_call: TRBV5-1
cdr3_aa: ASSEAQGHSYEQY

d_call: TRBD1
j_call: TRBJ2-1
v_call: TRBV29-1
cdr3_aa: SVQGQGASNEQF

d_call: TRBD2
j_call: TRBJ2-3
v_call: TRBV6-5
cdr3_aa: ASTRSGSGRDTQY

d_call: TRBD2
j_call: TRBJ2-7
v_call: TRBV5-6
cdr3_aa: ASSGLEYEQY

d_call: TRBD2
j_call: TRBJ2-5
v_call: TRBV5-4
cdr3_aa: ASSLVVSGRAGRETQY

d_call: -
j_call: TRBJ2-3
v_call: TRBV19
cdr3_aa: ASRAVSIPDTQY

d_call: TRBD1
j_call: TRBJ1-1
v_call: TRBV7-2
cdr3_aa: ASSLVPGGNTEAF

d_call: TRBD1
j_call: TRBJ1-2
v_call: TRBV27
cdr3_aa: ASSYGTGSYGYT

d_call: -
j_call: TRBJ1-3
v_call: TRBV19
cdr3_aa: ASKQGGSGNTIY

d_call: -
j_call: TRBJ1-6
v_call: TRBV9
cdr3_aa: ASSKGQGGSPLH

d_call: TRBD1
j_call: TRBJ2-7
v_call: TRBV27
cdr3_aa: ASRRPTGGYEQY

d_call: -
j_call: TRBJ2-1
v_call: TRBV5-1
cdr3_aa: ASSLVPSAGSFYNEQF

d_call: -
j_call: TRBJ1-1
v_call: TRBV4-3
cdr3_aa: ASSQDMTDAEAF

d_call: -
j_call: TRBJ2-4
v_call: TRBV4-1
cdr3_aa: ASSQGHRDLNIQY

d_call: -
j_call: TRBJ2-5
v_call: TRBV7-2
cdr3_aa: ASSLEAGDKETQY

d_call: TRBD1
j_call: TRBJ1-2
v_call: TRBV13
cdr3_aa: ASSNDRDRGRTYGYT

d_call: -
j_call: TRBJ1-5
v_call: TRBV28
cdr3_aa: ASSLQSLNQPQH

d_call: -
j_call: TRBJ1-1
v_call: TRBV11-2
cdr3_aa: ASSSPGHRANTEAF

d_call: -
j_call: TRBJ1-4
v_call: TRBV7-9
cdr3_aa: ASSFYPSGNEKLF

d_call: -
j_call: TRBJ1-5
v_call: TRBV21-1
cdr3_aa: ASSTAGLLAQH

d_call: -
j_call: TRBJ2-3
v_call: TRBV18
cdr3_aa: ASSPSFPSTDTQY

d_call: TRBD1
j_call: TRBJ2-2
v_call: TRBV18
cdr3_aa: ASSPLPGQTNTGELF

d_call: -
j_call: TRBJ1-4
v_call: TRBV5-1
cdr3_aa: ASSLALGRGEKLF

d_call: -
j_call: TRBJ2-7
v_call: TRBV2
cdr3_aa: ASSVDFSYEQY

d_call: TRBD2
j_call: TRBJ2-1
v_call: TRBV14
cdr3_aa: ASSLAGGGGNEQF

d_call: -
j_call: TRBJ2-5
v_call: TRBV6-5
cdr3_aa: ASSPEGGQGATQY

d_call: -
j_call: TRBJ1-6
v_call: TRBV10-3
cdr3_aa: AISESMRRRIQATGFPPLH

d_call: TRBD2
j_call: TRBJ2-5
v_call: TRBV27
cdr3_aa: ASSRLERGQETQY

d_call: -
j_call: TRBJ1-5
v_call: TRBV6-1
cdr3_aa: ASSEVTGLGNQPQH

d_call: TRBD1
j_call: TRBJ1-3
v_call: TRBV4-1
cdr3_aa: ASSQDRGDTIY

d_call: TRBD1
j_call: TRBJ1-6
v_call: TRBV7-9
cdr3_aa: ASRPGQGFNSPLH

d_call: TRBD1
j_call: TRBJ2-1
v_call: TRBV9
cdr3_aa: ASSVGQGVNEQF

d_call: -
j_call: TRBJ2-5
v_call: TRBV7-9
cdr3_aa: ASSRGAGYQETQY

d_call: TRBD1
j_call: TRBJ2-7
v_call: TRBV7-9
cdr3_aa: ASSLEPGQGHYEQY

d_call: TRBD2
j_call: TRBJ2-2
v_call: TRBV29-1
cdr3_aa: SVGGLAGANTGELF

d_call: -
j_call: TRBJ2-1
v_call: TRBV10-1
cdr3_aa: ASSEFRGGQF

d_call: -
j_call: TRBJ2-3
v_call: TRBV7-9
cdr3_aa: ASSPRLPTGTQY

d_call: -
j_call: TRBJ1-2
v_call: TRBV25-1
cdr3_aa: ASRDAGGYYGYT